This T cell receptor beta chain emerged from a study of cytotoxic CD8 clonotypes in ibrutinib-treated CLL. The table lists this clone with a few counts. Antigen specificity is unknown. Study-wide results and caveats: Clonality was higher at ibrutinib response and returned toward baseline at progression.

V lost 7 bases and J 5 bases, leaving 11 bases between the germline ends. Looked up from germline, CDR1 is MDHEN and CDR2 is SYDVKM. The length of the CDR3 is 12 residues. The assay was immunoSEQ multiplex PCR, and TCRdb's table has in-frame clones only and misses some. This table has approximately 92,000 clones, approximately 80% appearing once. J is TRBJ1-1 and V is TRBV28; D is ambiguous. The specimen comprised PBMCs, sampled after 24 months of ibrutinib treatment. The origin of this receptor is a human donor with chronic lymphocytic leukemia. The CDR3 DNA follows: TGTGCCAGCAACACCAGACGGACTGAAGCTTTCTTT. Translating gives CASNTRRTEAFF.